This entry lists 26 T cell receptor beta chains sequenced from one sample in a study of cytomegalovirus exposure and HLA in healthy donors. Libraries were prepared by immunoSEQ multiplex PCR; TCRdb keeps only in-frame clonotypes and omits some of them. The data show about 340,000 clones, with more than 80% seen just once and roughly 0.8% held by the top ten. The specimen sequenced was PBMCs. Receptors were obtained from a woman between 18 and 29 years old in good health and CMV-seronegative.

This clone occurred a few times. The chain has TRBV2 and TRBJ2-2; no clear D. CDR1 and CDR2 (germline): SNHLY, FYNNEI. Trimming took 6 bases from V and 0 from J, leaving 11 bases between them. CDR3 length: 15 residues. DNA for the CDR3: TGTGCCAGCAGCTATGGCGGTCCGAACACCGGGGAGCTGTTTTTT. Encoded protein: CASSYGGPNTGELFF.

The CDR3 region is CASSSLAGVEQFF. DNA of the CDR3: TGTGCCAGCAGCTCCCTAGCGGGTGTTGAGCAGTTCTTC. V is TRBV7-3 and J is TRBJ2-1, with TRBD2 matching over 8 bases. The CDR3 sequence is 13 residues long. Germline V lookup: CDR1 SGHTA, CDR2 FQGTGA. V gave up 4 bases and J gave up 9 bases; unmatched junction bases: 5.

The chain carries TRBV7-2 and TRBJ2-7, with D tentatively TRBD1 (7 bases). CDR1 and CDR2 (germline): SGHTA, FQGNSA. The V end was cut by 5 bases, the J end by 2 bases, with 13 bases between. The length of the CDR3 is 14 residues. In DNA, the CDR3 is TGTGCCAGCAGCGCGGGACAGCATACCTACGAGCAGTACTTC. It codes for CASSAGQHTYEQYF.

The genes are TRBV6-1 and TRBJ1-2; D gene unclear. From germline, CDR1 is MNHNS and CDR2 SASEGT. This CDR3 region has 13 residues. The V gene lost 5 bases and the J gene lost 1 base, with 8 bases spanning the gap. CDR3 sequence (DNA): TGTGCCAGCAGTCAGTGGAGTAACTATGGCTACACCTTC. As protein: CASSQWSNYGYTF.

V and J are TRBV9 and TRBJ2-2; TRBD1 might be the D (6 bases). Germline CDR1 SGDLS, CDR2 YYNGEE. The CDR3 is 19 residues long. Deletions cut 4 bases from V and 0 bases from J, with 22 bases between. The DNA of the CDR3 is TGTGCCAGCAGCCCCCGTCCCGGGACATTACCCTCGAACACCGGGGAGCTGTTTTTT. This sequence encodes CASSPRPGTLPSNTGELFF.

On this clone: This sample also contains other DNA sequences that code for the same CDR3. This chain uses TRBV6-1 with TRBJ2-1; TRBD2 matches 10 bases. V shed 2 bases, J shed 5 bases, and the junction held 3 bases outside the gene matches. CDR1 and CDR2 (germline): MNHNS, SASEGT. The CDR3 extends over 15 amino acids. The CDR3 sequence is CASSELAGANNEQFF. The CDR3 DNA sequence: TGTGCCAGCAGTGAACTAGCGGGAGCAAACAATGAGCAGTTCTTC.

This clone was seen a single time. The gene calls are TRBV19 and TRBJ2-7, with no clear D. Germline CDR1 LNHDA, CDR2 SQIVND (reference sequence). This CDR3 spans 19 amino acids. Trimming pared 7 bases from V and 4 bases from J, leaving 32 bases between. The CDR3 DNA is TGTGCCAGTAACTCAGGTACCCTCGACCAAACCGACCCCCTTTACGAGCAGTACTTC. It yields the protein CASNSGTLDQTDPLYEQYF.

V usage is TRBV7-8 and J usage is TRBJ2-1; 8 bases fit TRBD2. Germline-derived CDR1 and CDR2 are SGHVS and FQNEAQ. There are 16 residues in the CDR3. V lost 3 bases and J lost 6; bases outside the gene matches: 10. CDR3 sequence (DNA): TGTGCCAGCAGCTTCCTTAGCGGGACGCGCGGCAATGAGCAGTTCTTC. Translating gives CASSFLSGTRGNEQFF.

V usage is TRBV4-2 and J usage is TRBJ2-1; 10 bases are a match to TRBD1. V lost 0 bases to trimming and J lost 3 bases; unmatched junction nucleotides: 2. The CDR3 loop spans 16 amino acids. Germline CDR1 and CDR2: LGHNA and YNFKEQ. The CDR3 DNA sequence: TGTGCCAGCAGCCAAGAGGGACAGGGGATCTACAATGAGCAGTTCTTC. It encodes CASSQEGQGIYNEQFF.

V and J are TRBV7-9 and TRBJ2-3; TRBD2 agrees at 8 bases. The CDR3 length is 15 residues. J lost 1 base, V lost 3 bases, and 3 bases had no gene match. CDR1 SEHNR and CDR2 FQNEAQ come from the germline V gene (reference sequence). CDR3 sequence reads: CASSLTSAGTDTQYF. CDR3 coding DNA: TGTGCCAGCAGCTTGACTAGCGCTGGCACAGATACGCAGTATTTT. The entire variable domain, with the rest obtained from reference TRBV7-9 and TRBJ2-3, is as follows: DTGVSQNPRHKITKRGQNVTFRCDPISEHNRLYWYRQTLGQGPEFLTYFQNEAQLEKSRLLSDRFSAERPKGSFSTLEIQRTEQGDSAMYLCASSLTSAGTDTQYFGPGTRLTVL.

The rearrangement joins TRBV27 to TRBJ2-1; no clear D. V was cut by 1 base and J by 9 bases, with 4 bases left in between. The germline V gene has CDR1 MNHEY and CDR2 SMNVEV (reference sequence). The length of the CDR3 is 11 residues. CDR3 nucleotide sequence: TGTGCCAGCAGTTTATTCGGTGAGCAGTTCTTC. Translating gives CASSLFGEQFF.

The chain couples TRBV29-1 to TRBJ2-7; 12 positions match TRBD1. The CDR3 spans 13 residues. Looked up from germline, CDR1 is SQVTM and CDR2 is ANQGSEA. The junction had 2 bases not matched to a gene; V was cut back by 7 bases and J by 1 base. The CDR3 sequence: CSAGQGASYEQYF. CDR3 DNA: TGCAGCGCGGGACAGGGGGCTTCCTACGAGCAGTACTTC.

The chain has TRBV6-6 and TRBJ2-1; 8 bases are a match to TRBD2. J was trimmed by 0 bases and V by 6 bases; bases with no gene match: 4. CDR3 size: 15 residues. Germline V lookup: CDR1 MNHNY, CDR2 SVGAGI (reference sequence). CDR3 sequence reads: CASRTREGSYNEQFF. CDR3 nucleotides: TGTGCCAGCAGAACTCGGGAGGGCTCCTACAATGAGCAGTTCTTC.

CDR3 loop: CASSQDLSRTGGNTIYF. CDR3 sequence (DNA): TGCGCCAGCAGCCAAGATCTAAGCCGGACAGGAGGAAACACCATATATTTT. The chain joins TRBV4-3 to TRBJ1-3; 7 bases line up with TRBD1. With 0 bases clipped from V and 4 bases from J, the junction kept 9 bases outside the gene matches. Germline V gives CDR1 LGHNA, CDR2 YSLEER. There are 17 residues in the CDR3.

The V gene is TRBV27, the J gene TRBJ2-2; D remains unclear. The germline V gene encodes CDR1 MNHEY and CDR2 SMNVEV (reference sequence). Trimming removed 4 bases from V and 1 base from J, with 7 bases in between. The CDR3 runs to 14 residues. Here the CDR3 reads CASSSPMNTGELFF. In nucleotides, the CDR3 is TGTGCCAGCAGTTCCCCAATGAACACCGGGGAGCTGTTTTTT.

This sequence joins TRBV23-1 and TRBJ2-2; no firm D call. TRBV23-1 is an open reading frame, and its role is uncertain. There are 15 residues in the CDR3. Trimming left V 0 bases short and J 2 bases short, with 7 bases between. The CDR3, as DNA: TGCGCCAGCAGTCAATCAATGACTAACACCGGGGAGCTGTTTTTT. The encoded protein is CASSQSMTNTGELFF.

The rearrangement joins TRBV28 to TRBJ2-5; 8 nucleotides agree with TRBD2. The CDR3 length is 15 residues. CDR1 is MDHEN, CDR2 SYDVKM, per germline. With V trimmed by 5 bases and J by 2 bases, 7 bases remained unmatched. CDR3 region: CASSRGGGPQETQYF. As DNA, the CDR3 is TGTGCCAGCAGTCGGGGGGGTGGGCCACAAGAGACCCAGTACTTC.

This clone was detected a few times. This sequence joins TRBV4-2 and TRBJ1-3; unclear D gene. Germline CDR1 LGHNA, CDR2 YNFKEQ. The CDR3 is 17 amino acids. The ends were cut back, 1 base at V and 0 bases at J, with 13 bases in the middle. In DNA form, the CDR3 reads TGTGCCAGCAGCCAAGTAGGCGAGGCTTCCTCTGGAAACACCATATATTTT. Its translation is CASSQVGEASSGNTIYF.

The V gene is TRBV30, the J gene TRBJ2-1; perhaps TRBD2 as D (5 bases). Germline V CDR1 and CDR2: GTSNPN, SVGIG (reference sequence). The germline V and J ends were trimmed by 5 bases and 4 bases, with 15 bases remaining between them. The CDR3 extends over 14 amino acids. The CDR3: CAWGRGKDYNEQFF. The DNA of the CDR3 is TGTGCCTGGGGGAGAGGGAAGGATTACAATGAGCAGTTCTTC.

DNA of the CDR3: TGTGCCAGCTCTCCTGTCGCGGAGACCCAGTACTTC. Its translation: CASSPVAETQYF. The J gene is TRBJ2-5, the V gene TRBV18; D ambiguous. The V gene's germline CDR1 is KGHSH and CDR2 LQKENI. Trimming cost V 6 bases and J 5 bases, with 10 bases left between them. The CDR3 has 12 residues. The full variable domain, rest sourced from reference TRBV18 and TRBJ2-5, is NAGVMQNPRHLVRRRGQEARLRCSPMKGHSHVYWYRQLPEEGLKFMVYLQKENIIDESGMPKERFSAEFPKEGPSILRIQQVVRGDSAAYFCASSPVAETQYFGPGTRLLVL.

This sequence joins TRBV27 and TRBJ2-1, with D unresolved. The germline V gene has CDR1 MNHEY and CDR2 SMNVEV (reference sequence). The CDR3 runs to 14 residues. The germline V and J ends were trimmed by 0 bases and 5 bases, with 8 bases remaining between them. The CDR3 DNA sequence: TGTGCCAGCAGTTTATCAGCCGATGACAATGAGCAGTTCTTC. Its translation is CASSLSADDNEQFF.

The chain recombines TRBV7-2 with TRBJ2-1, with D perhaps TRBD1 (6 bases). Deletions cut 6 bases from V and 12 bases from J, with 21 bases between. CDR3 length equals 14 residues. Germline assignment: CDR1 SGHTA and CDR2 FQGNSA. The CDR3 DNA reads as TGTGCCAGCAGATCAGGGGTGGGGACAATGAGGCAGTTCTTC. Residues: CASRSGVGTMRQFF.

The chain employs TRBV7-3 and TRBJ2-3, with 10 bases lining up with TRBD1. Trimming removed 5 bases from V and 4 bases from J; junction bases left unmatched: 6. Germline loops: CDR1 SGHTA, CDR2 FQGTGA. CDR3 length equals 15 residues. Here the CDR3 reads CASSVGTGDADTQYF. In DNA, the CDR3 is TGTGCCAGCAGCGTCGGGACAGGGGATGCAGATACGCAGTATTTT.

The V gene is TRBV2, the J gene TRBJ2-1, with D perhaps TRBD1 (5 bases). Germline assignment: CDR1 SNHLY and CDR2 FYNNEI. This CDR3 has 12 amino acids. V was clipped by 2 bases and J by 9 bases, with 8 bases between them. As DNA, the CDR3 is TGTGCCAGCAGTGAAAGGGGATTTGAGCAGTTCTTC. This encodes CASSERGFEQFF.

This sequence joins TRBV25-1 and TRBJ2-2; a possible D gene is TRBD2 (6 bases). The CDR3 runs 18 residues. V lost 3 bases, J lost 1 base, and 18 bases lay in between. Per the germline V gene, CDR1 is MGHDK and CDR2 is SYGVNS. The CDR3 loop reads CASSDPNVGGMNTGELFF. The DNA of the CDR3 is TGTGCCAGCAGTGACCCGAATGTTGGAGGGATGAACACCGGGGAGCTGTTTTTT.

The J gene is TRBJ2-1, the V gene TRBV7-2; TRBD1 agrees at 7 bases. Germline V gene sequence: CDR1 SGHTA, CDR2 FQGNSA. The CDR3 totals 11 residues. The ends lost 3 bases at V and 10 bases at J; junction bases unmatched: 0. CDR3 nucleotides: TGTGCCAGCAGCTTGACAGGGGAGCAGTTCTTC. It specifies CASSLTGEQFF.